Listed here are 21 T cell receptor beta chains from one sample, sequenced in a study of vaccination effects on CD4 cells after COVID-19. Antigens for these TCRs are unknown. Cells that had been cultured for approximately ten days were the source of isolated CD4+ T cells. PCR showed that the person got SARS-CoV-2 infection at some point between March and December 2020. The participants, recipients of two vaccine doses, got either BNT162b2 or mRNA-1273. The method was immunoSEQ multiplex PCR; TCRdb's version includes in-frame clones alone and lacks a portion of them. The data show approximately 40,000 clones, over 65% seen once. Sequenced here: CD4+ T cells from PBMCs cultured without peptide, sampled after COVID-19 vaccination. The source of these receptors is a human donor who had a prior SARS-CoV-2 infection.

The chain recombines TRBV15 with TRBJ1-4, with a tentative D call TRBD1 (6 bases). Between the trimmed V and J ends, which lost 4 bases and 7 bases, there was a span of 10 bases. The CDR3 sequence is 13 residues long. The V gene's germline CDR1 is LNHNV and CDR2 YYDKDF (reference sequence). This CDR3 reads CATSTGVIEKLFF. In DNA form, the CDR3 reads TGTGCCACCAGCACAGGGGTCATTGAAAAACTGTTTTTT.

This clone was seen only once. This sequence joins TRBV19 and TRBJ2-2; perhaps D is TRBD1 or TRBD2 (5 bases each). Trimming took 3 bases from V and 5 from J, leaving 16 bases between them. There are 16 residues in the CDR3. The germline V gene has CDR1 LNHDA and CDR2 SQIVND (reference sequence). The CDR3 loop reads CASSIQHGGDTGELFF. CDR3 bases: TGTGCCAGTAGTATTCAACATGGGGGAGATACCGGGGAGCTGTTTTTT.

The chain couples TRBV27 to TRBJ1-6; D remains ambiguous. Germline V gives CDR1 MNHEY, CDR2 SMNVEV (reference sequence). With 0 bases removed from V and 6 bases from J, the gap between germline ends came to 18 bases. This CDR3 spans 18 amino acids. The CDR3 DNA follows: TGTGCCAGCAGTTTATCTAGTCCCCGGGAAACGGTTAATTCACCCCTCCACTTT. Translation gives CASSLSSPRETVNSPLHF.

V and J are TRBV2 and TRBJ1-3; D might be TRBD1 (6 bases). This CDR3 contains 17 residues. Germline V gives CDR1 SNHLY, CDR2 FYNNEI. V lost 2 bases and J 4 bases, leaving 18 bases between the germline ends. The CDR3 sequence: CASSELGGRGYGNTIYF. The CDR3 DNA reads as TGTGCCAGCAGTGAATTGGGGGGCAGAGGGTACGGAAACACCATATATTTT. The full variable domain, its missing parts supplied by reference TRBV2 and TRBJ1-3, is EPEVTQTPSHQVTQMGQEVILRCVPISNHLYFYWYRQILGQKVEFLVSFYNNEISEKSEIFDDQFSVERPDGSNFTLKIRSTKLEDSAMYFCASSELGGRGYGNTIYFGEGSWLTVV.

V gene TRBV3-1 (or the pseudogene TRBV3-2) combines with J gene TRBJ1-2; no clear D. V lost 2 bases and J lost 8, with 18 bases in between. The CDR3 has 15 residues. From germline, CDR1 is LGHDT and CDR2 YNNKEL (reference sequence). CDR3 protein: CASSQSRSAYEGYTF. CDR3 nucleotides: TGTGCCAGCAGCCAAAGCAGATCAGCCTACGAAGGCTACACCTTC.

The chain links TRBV5-1 to TRBJ1-3; possible D gene TRBD1, 5 bases. Germline CDR1 and CDR2: SGHRS and YFSETQ. CDR3 length: 15 residues. The germline V and J ends were trimmed by 0 bases and 0 bases, with 7 bases remaining between them. The CDR3 spells CASSLDRPSGNTIYF. CDR3 sequence (DNA): TGCGCCAGCAGCTTGGACAGGCCCTCTGGAAACACCATATATTTT.

The chain carries TRBV7-9 and TRBJ2-3, with 9 nucleotides matching TRBD2. Germline trimming cut 4 bases from V and 1 base from J; bases unmatched to any gene: 6. The CDR3 contains 16 residues. Per the germline V gene, CDR1 is SEHNR and CDR2 is FQNEAQ (reference sequence). The CDR3: CASSSGAGGGTDTQYF. CDR3 in DNA: TGTGCCAGCAGCTCCGGAGCGGGGGGAGGCACAGATACGCAGTATTTT.

The chain uses TRBV5-1 and TRBJ2-1; the D gene is possibly TRBD1 (5 bases). CDR1 and CDR2 (germline): SGHRS, YFSETQ. Deletions cut 4 bases from V and 5 bases from J, with 19 bases between. This CDR3 is built from 16 residues. The CDR3 sequence: CASSGGWGATHNEQFF. In DNA, the CDR3 is TGCGCCAGCAGCGGTGGGTGGGGCGCCACCCACAATGAGCAGTTCTTC.

This clone was counted between two and nine times. The chain combines TRBV5-1 with TRBJ1-1; a possible D gene is TRBD1 (5 bases). Germline V lookup: CDR1 SGHRS, CDR2 YFSETQ. This CDR3 contains 15 residues. The germline V and J ends were trimmed by 4 bases and 4 bases, with 17 bases remaining between them. CDR3 nucleotides: TGCGCCAGCAGCGTGGGGACGGCTGGTGTCACTGAAGCTTTCTTT. This encodes CASSVGTAGVTEAFF.

The CDR3 region has the DNA TGTGCCATCAGTGATGGGCAGGGGGACCAGAATCAGCCCCAGCATTTT. It codes for CAISDGQGDQNQPQHF. The chain uses TRBV10-3 and TRBJ1-5, with TRBD1 matching over 7 bases. The V gene's germline CDR1 is ENHRY and CDR2 SYGVKD. Trimming cost V 3 bases and J 4 bases; bases outside gene matches: 9. This CDR3 is 16 amino acids long.

The chain carries TRBV6-5 and TRBJ2-6; D unclear. Looked up from germline, CDR1 is MNHEY and CDR2 is SVGAGI. The CDR3 is 15 amino acids. V lost 7 bases and J 4 bases, leaving 14 bases between the germline ends. DNA for the CDR3: TGTGCCAGCATCGCAGGTCTCCTCGGGGCCAACGTCCTGACTTTC. Amino acids: CASIAGLLGANVLTF.

The chain couples TRBV2 to TRBJ2-5, with 12 positions matching TRBD2. The V gene's germline CDR1 is SNHLY and CDR2 FYNNEI. The CDR3 has 16 amino acids. Losses at the gene ends were 7 bases for V and 2 bases for J; bases not matched to a gene: 8. The CDR3 loop reads CASTAASGGAQETQYF. Here the CDR3 DNA reads TGTGCCAGCACCGCCGCTAGCGGGGGGGCGCAAGAGACCCAGTACTTC.

The rearrangement links TRBV5-6 to TRBJ1-1; TRBD1 matches at 7 bases. Germline V gene sequence: CDR1 SGHDT, CDR2 YYEEEE. CDR3 size: 15 residues. With 2 bases clipped from V and 4 bases from J, the junction kept 8 bases outside the gene matches. The CDR3 is CASSLSMTGSTEAFF. In DNA, the CDR3 is TGTGCCAGCAGCTTATCTATGACAGGGTCCACTGAAGCTTTCTTT. The full variable domain, rest sourced from reference TRBV5-6 and TRBJ1-1, is DAGVTQSPTHLIKTRGQQVTLRCSPKSGHDTVSWYQQALGQGPQFIFQYYEEEERQRGNFPDRFSGHQFPNYSSELNVNALLLGDSALYLCASSLSMTGSTEAFFGQGTRLTVV.

In its sample, this clone was seen a few times. The chain has TRBV10-3 and TRBJ1-1; D call uncertain. This CDR3 has 10 amino acids. The V gene lost 7 bases and the J gene lost 3 bases, with 3 bases spanning the gap. Per the germline V gene, CDR1 is ENHRY and CDR2 is SYGVKD. The chain's CDR3 is CAIKDTEAFF. In nucleotides, the CDR3 is TGTGCCATCAAGGACACTGAAGCTTTCTTT.

In this sample, this clone turned up once. The chain is built from TRBV19 and TRBJ2-6; D call uncertain. V lost 4 bases and J 0 bases, leaving 13 bases between the germline ends. CDR1 is LNHDA and CDR2 is SQIVND in the germline V gene (reference sequence). CDR3 size: 17 residues. CDR3 coding DNA: TGTGCCAGTAGTACCGGCAGGCCTCACTCTGGGGCCAACGTCCTGACTTTC. Its protein is CASSTGRPHSGANVLTF.

This clone was seen only a few times. For the CDR3, the DNA is TGTGCCTGGAGCCTCGGGTGGGCCTATGGCTACACCTTC. Translating it yields CAWSLGWAYGYTF. This chain uses TRBV30 with TRBJ1-2; D call uncertain. The CDR3 runs 13 residues. Trimming took off 3 bases at V and 4 bases at J, with 12 bases between the two ends. Germline CDR1 is GTSNPN and CDR2 is SVGIG (reference sequence).

This rearrangement joins TRBV27 to TRBJ2-5; 8 bases fit TRBD2. CDR1 and CDR2 from the germline V gene are MNHEY and SMNVEV (reference sequence). The CDR3 is 16 residues long. V shed 0 bases, J shed 3 bases, and the junction held 6 bases outside the gene matches. CDR3 residues: CASSLSLPAGEETQYF. The DNA of the CDR3 is TGTGCCAGCAGTTTATCGTTGCCAGCGGGGGAAGAGACCCAGTACTTC.

The chain couples TRBV30 to TRBJ2-2; maybe TRBD2 (5 bases). V lost 2 bases and J lost 8, with 12 bases in between. The CDR3 is 13 residues long. CDR1 GTSNPN and CDR2 SVGIG come from the germline V gene (reference sequence). CDR3 nucleotides: TGTGCCTGGAGTATCCGGGATTTAGGGGAGCTGTTTTTT. It specifies CAWSIRDLGELFF.

V and J are TRBV6-5 and TRBJ1-1; D not certain. CDR3 length: 12 amino acids. Germline assignment: CDR1 MNHEY and CDR2 SVGAGI. The ends were cut back, 6 bases at V and 4 bases at J, with 9 bases in the middle. Written as DNA, the CDR3 is TGTGCCAGCAGGGGAACAGTCACTGAAGCTTTCTTT. Translated, it gives CASRGTVTEAFF.

The chain links TRBV9 to TRBJ2-3; the D gene is possibly TRBD2 (6 bases). CDR3 length equals 14 residues. The ends were cut back, 2 bases at V and 6 bases at J, with 13 bases in the middle. Germline V gene data show CDR1 as SGDLS and CDR2 as YYNGEE. The CDR3 nucleotides read TGTGCCAGCAGCGTGCTGGAGGGCCCGGATACGCAGTATTTT. Translating it yields CASSVLEGPDTQYF.

The chain has TRBV18 and TRBJ1-2, with 10 bases fitting TRBD1. The CDR3 is 14 residues long. From germline, CDR1 is KGHSH and CDR2 LQKENI. J lost 5 bases, V lost 6 bases, and 6 bases had no gene match. This CDR3 reads CASSRGQGMYGYTF. The CDR3 DNA sequence: TGTGCCAGCTCCCGGGGACAGGGGATGTATGGCTACACCTTC.